This T cell receptor beta chain was profiled in a study of sequential checkpoint blockade in melanoma. Sequencing used immunoSEQ multiplex PCR; TCRdb keeps in-frame clones, though not all of them. The data contain tens of thousands of clones, around nine tenths of them singletons. This CDR3 is built from 13 residues. Per the germline V gene, CDR1 is SGHTA and CDR2 is FQGTGA. Trimming pared 5 bases from V and 1 base from J, leaving 8 bases between. Treatment indicated: randomized to nivolumab then ipilimumab (arm A) or the reverse (arm B). V is TRBV7-3 and J is TRBJ1-1; maybe TRBD1 (5 bases). The sequenced sample was CD8+ T cells sorted from blood (inferred from file names), obtained from a patient given nivolumab and ipilimumab in sequence. The TCR sequence derives from a human donor with melanoma. The CDR3 protein is CASSQGGNTEAFF. CDR3 nucleotide sequence: TGTGCCAGCAGCCAGGGTGGGAACACTGAAGCTTTCTTT.